These 14 T cell receptor beta chains were all obtained from the same sample, sequenced in a study of OX40 agonist ivuxolimab in advanced cancers. Data came from immunoSEQ multiplex PCR; TCRdb stores just in-frame clones and leaves some out. This sample carries 70,000 to 80,000 clones, 85% to 90% of them seen once, and the ten largest clones take around 0.86%. Sequences were derived from CD4+ or CD8+ T cells sorted from blood, sampled in a trial of the OX40 agonist ivuxolimab. Receptors originate from an adult with an advanced solid tumor such as melanoma, head and neck, liver or kidney cancer.

This CDR3 is CASSRGLAGGQETQYF. The CDR3 DNA is TGTGCCAGCAGCCGGGGGCTAGCGGGGGGGCAAGAGACCCAGTACTTC. The chain recombines TRBV5-4 with TRBJ2-5; 12 bases are a match to TRBD2. This CDR3 spans 16 amino acids. The germline V gene has CDR1 SGHNT and CDR2 YYREEE (reference sequence). J gave up 2 bases and V 4 bases, and 6 bases lay outside the gene matches.

The V call is TRBV7-9, the J call TRBJ2-2, with D tentatively TRBD1 or TRBD2 (5 bases each). The CDR3 covers 15 residues. CDR1 and CDR2 (germline): SEHNR, FQNEAQ (reference sequence). V was trimmed by 6 bases and J by 2 bases, leaving 13 bases between them. As DNA, the CDR3 is TGTGCCAGCAGATCCCGGGACGGAAACACCGGGGAGCTGTTTTTT. The encoded protein is CASRSRDGNTGELFF.

This clone was counted a few times. The CDR3 DNA is TGTGCCAGCAGGGCCCATTGGGTTAGCACAGATACGCAGTATTTT. This codes for CASRAHWVSTDTQYF. V and J are TRBV6-1 and TRBJ2-3; D ambiguous. Trimming removed 6 bases from V and 0 bases from J, with 13 bases in between. Germline V gene lookup returns CDR1 MNHNS and CDR2 SASEGT. The CDR3 extends over 15 amino acids.

V gene TRBV27 combines with J gene TRBJ2-7; possibly TRBD2 for D (5 bases). V shed 9 bases and J shed 6 bases, with 15 bases lying between them. From germline, CDR1 is MNHEY and CDR2 SMNVEV (reference sequence). The CDR3 is 12 residues long. The CDR3 DNA follows: TGTGCCAGACGGACTTGTTGTGGCGAGCAGTACTTC. This codes for CARRTCCGEQYF.

The V call is TRBV11-2, the J call TRBJ2-5; 7 nucleotides align to TRBD1. The CDR3 spans 16 residues. V shed 1 base, J shed 1 base, and the junction held 6 bases outside the gene matches. Germline assignment: CDR1 SGHAT and CDR2 FQNNGV. The CDR3 here is CASSLGDRVTQETQYF. In DNA, the CDR3 is TGTGCCAGCAGCTTAGGGGACAGAGTTACCCAAGAGACCCAGTACTTC.

The rearrangement joins TRBV4-3 to TRBJ2-3; no firm D call. Trimming took 1 base from V and 2 from J, leaving 7 bases between them. CDR1 and CDR2 (germline): LGHNA, YSLEER. This CDR3 is 14 amino acids long. CDR3 in DNA: TGCGCCAGCAGCCAAGGTGGCAACACAGATACGCAGTATTTT. Amino acid sequence: CASSQGGNTDTQYF.

The chain couples TRBV18 to TRBJ2-3, with 13 bases that match TRBD2. V gave up 0 bases and J gave up 3 bases; unmatched junction bases: 3. The CDR3 sequence is 17 residues long. The V gene's germline CDR1 is KGHSH and CDR2 LQKENI. CDR3 coding DNA: TGTGCCAGCTCACCACCCGAACTAGCGGGAGGGACAGATACGCAGTATTTT. Translation gives CASSPPELAGGTDTQYF.

The chain recombines TRBV6-6 with TRBJ1-2; a possible D gene is TRBD1 (6 bases). V lost 2 bases, J lost 6 bases, and 10 bases lay in between. The germline V gene encodes CDR1 MNHNY and CDR2 SVGAGI (reference sequence). The CDR3 consists of 13 residues. This chain's CDR3 is CASSYTGYNGYTF. The CDR3 bases are TGTGCCAGCAGTTACACAGGGTACAATGGCTACACCTTC.

The gene calls are TRBV28 and TRBJ2-5; D possibly corresponds to TRBD1 (6 bases). Germline CDR1 reads MDHEN; CDR2 reads SYDVKM. This CDR3 contains 14 residues. Between the trimmed V and J ends, which lost 6 bases and 5 bases, there was a span of 16 bases. The CDR3 protein is CASRGLQGRETQYF. The CDR3 DNA follows: TGTGCCAGCAGGGGGTTACAGGGAAGGGAGACCCAGTACTTC.

The CDR3 DNA reads TGTGCCTGCACCAGGGGCCCGCCCGACACTGAAGCTTTCTTT. Encoded protein: CACTRGPPDTEAFF. The chain employs TRBV30 and TRBJ1-1; D may be TRBD1 (6 bases). Per germline, CDR1 GTSNPN and CDR2 SVGIG (reference sequence). V dropped 6 bases and J dropped 3 bases, with 17 bases sitting between them. The CDR3 has 14 amino acids.

The rearrangement uses TRBV29-1 and TRBJ2-1; the D is unclear. Germline loops: CDR1 SQVTM, CDR2 ANQGSEA. This CDR3 is 14 amino acids long. V dropped 3 bases and J dropped 0 bases, with 9 bases sitting between them. The DNA for the CDR3 is TGCAGCGTTGAGGTAGCCAGCTCCTACAATGAGCAGTTCTTC. This encodes CSVEVASSYNEQFF.

The V and J genes are TRBV30 and TRBJ1-3, with D uncertain. Germline V lookup: CDR1 GTSNPN, CDR2 SVGIG (reference sequence). V was shortened by 3 bases and J by 0 bases, with 6 bases between the two germline ends. The CDR3 has 13 residues. The CDR3 nucleotides are TGTGCCTGGAGACGGCACTCTGGAAACACCATATATTTT. Protein product: CAWRRHSGNTIYF.

The chain carries TRBV6-5 and TRBJ1-1; D not resolved. Germline CDR1 reads MNHEY; CDR2 reads SVGAGI. The V and J ends lost 5 bases and 2 bases respectively, with 9 bases between them. CDR3 length equals 13 residues. The CDR3: CASSPMVNTEAFF. CDR3 DNA sequence: TGTGCCAGCAGTCCGATGGTTAACACTGAAGCTTTCTTT.

V is TRBV9 and J is TRBJ2-7; 10 nucleotides line up with TRBD2. This CDR3 has 15 residues. CDR1 SGDLS and CDR2 YYNGEE come from the germline V gene. The V and J ends lost 4 bases and 4 bases, in that order; junction bases with no gene match: 8. The CDR3 region is CASSLHSSGSYEQYF. CDR3 nucleotide sequence: TGTGCCAGCAGCCTCCATTCTAGCGGGAGTTACGAGCAGTACTTC.